Listed below are T cell receptor beta chains from one sample, sequenced in a study of response to subunit inactivated influenza vaccine. TCRdb reanalysed the RT-PCR reads using MiXCR and keeps one entry per CDR3 protein. Of roughly 700,000 distinct CDR3 sequences in the sample, about 15% were seen once. The sequences come from PBMCs from blood, collected less than 15 days before vaccination. The receptors shown here come from a man between 50 and 59 years old who received an inactivated influenza vaccine. Each CDR3 is given without its conserved first and last residue. Fields, in order: clone size, J gene, V gene, CDR3 protein. Part of the rows lack a size; the others show once, few, many or a class for expanded clones.

clone_size: -; j_call: TRBJ1-1; v_call: TRBV24-1; cdr3_aa: ATSETGLRTEAF
clone_size: many; j_call: TRBJ1-2; v_call: TRBV20-1; cdr3_aa: SARGSNYGYT
clone_size: few; j_call: TRBJ2-3; v_call: TRBV12-3/TRBV12-4; cdr3_aa: ASSFSGDRDTQY
clone_size: few; j_call: TRBJ2-2; v_call: TRBV28; cdr3_aa: ASSLYRESDTGELF
clone_size: many; j_call: TRBJ1-4; v_call: TRBV11-2; cdr3_aa: ASSDGQGATNEKLF
clone_size: -; j_call: TRBJ2-5; v_call: TRBV20-1; cdr3_aa: SASRGTSGQETQY
clone_size: -; j_call: TRBJ2-3; v_call: TRBV10-3; cdr3_aa: AISDPFQGGAADTQY
clone_size: few; j_call: TRBJ2-7; v_call: TRBV14; cdr3_aa: ASSLGLVSEQY
clone_size: few; j_call: TRBJ2-7; v_call: TRBV5-1; cdr3_aa: ASSLAPGDLYEQY
clone_size: -; j_call: TRBJ2-3; v_call: TRBV4-1; cdr3_aa: ASSPILRTTADTQY
clone_size: -; j_call: TRBJ2-3; v_call: TRBV20-1; cdr3_aa: SARDPKMGTNTQY
clone_size: many; j_call: TRBJ2-7; v_call: TRBV6-2/TRBV6-3; cdr3_aa: ASREQGARIYEQY
clone_size: -; j_call: TRBJ2-2; v_call: TRBV11-2; cdr3_aa: ASSLWSRTRSGTGELF
clone_size: -; j_call: TRBJ1-1; v_call: TRBV28; cdr3_aa: ASSSKIGSRGAF
clone_size: -; j_call: TRBJ2-3; v_call: TRBV5-6; cdr3_aa: ASSLGLAGGQYTQY
clone_size: many; j_call: TRBJ2-1; v_call: TRBV28; cdr3_aa: ASSLDNNEQF
clone_size: -; j_call: TRBJ2-1; v_call: TRBV5-1; cdr3_aa: ASSPGLAENNEQF
clone_size: many; j_call: TRBJ2-1; v_call: TRBV7-2; cdr3_aa: ASSYRLSSYNEQF
clone_size: -; j_call: TRBJ1-4; v_call: TRBV19; cdr3_aa: ASSGWSMAEKLF
clone_size: few; j_call: TRBJ1-1; v_call: TRBV18; cdr3_aa: ASSPVLENTEAF
clone_size: -; j_call: TRBJ2-1; v_call: TRBV20-1; cdr3_aa: SASGRAGRKEQF
clone_size: -; j_call: TRBJ2-5; v_call: TRBV5-1; cdr3_aa: ASSLAGTGSRETQY
clone_size: few; j_call: TRBJ1-6; v_call: TRBV6-1; cdr3_aa: ASRSYPGNYNSPLH
clone_size: few; j_call: TRBJ2-3; v_call: TRBV6-4; cdr3_aa: ASSPYDRGGPDTQY
clone_size: few; j_call: TRBJ2-3; v_call: TRBV20-1; cdr3_aa: SARPRQGPLVDTQY
clone_size: -; j_call: TRBJ2-6; v_call: TRBV3-1; cdr3_aa: ASSHGTGLSGANVLT
clone_size: -; j_call: TRBJ2-1; v_call: TRBV28; cdr3_aa: ASCGQSSYNEQF
clone_size: -; j_call: TRBJ2-1; v_call: TRBV6-1; cdr3_aa: ASRGTGAPYNEQF
clone_size: -; j_call: TRBJ1-2; v_call: TRBV6-2/TRBV6-3; cdr3_aa: ASTDRNYGYT
clone_size: -; j_call: TRBJ2-4; v_call: TRBV2; cdr3_aa: ASSPDIQGIQY
clone_size: -; j_call: TRBJ2-1; v_call: TRBV7-2; cdr3_aa: ASSFTRADEQF
clone_size: few; j_call: TRBJ2-3; v_call: TRBV24-1; cdr3_aa: ATSDDGGLRDTQY
clone_size: -; j_call: TRBJ2-7; v_call: TRBV5-1; cdr3_aa: ASSLAWQGAYEQY
clone_size: few; j_call: TRBJ2-1; v_call: TRBV9; cdr3_aa: ASSVQPGLAGYNEQF
clone_size: few; j_call: TRBJ2-3; v_call: TRBV9; cdr3_aa: ASSVVAGGPADTQY
clone_size: few; j_call: TRBJ2-5; v_call: TRBV4-2; cdr3_aa: ASSHPTSGSDAETQY
clone_size: many; j_call: TRBJ2-3; v_call: TRBV27; cdr3_aa: ASMGKGFTADTQY
clone_size: -; j_call: TRBJ2-2; v_call: TRBV6-5; cdr3_aa: ASSYSYGGELF
clone_size: -; j_call: TRBJ2-7; v_call: TRBV7-4; cdr3_aa: ASSPIYEQY
clone_size: -; j_call: TRBJ2-5; v_call: TRBV27; cdr3_aa: ASTPAGGMETQY
clone_size: -; j_call: TRBJ2-7; v_call: TRBV7-3; cdr3_aa: ASSAPGLTQY